This entry features one T cell receptor (beta chain) sequence. Its antigen is not identified. This sample was included in a study of Ad26.COV2.S vaccination and SARS-CoV-2 variants. Whole-study findings and limits: TCR breadth and depth analyses may have underestimated total T cell responses.

The treatment here: around 19 received Ad26.COV2.S at low or high dose, single or two shots; several received placebo; per-sample allocation not given. All samples were drawn on day 63, counting from the first vaccine or placebo injection. Here immunoSEQ multiplex PCR was the method, and the copy in TCRdb shows in-frame clones only, minus some. The data show 300,000 to 400,000 clones, 70% to 90% seen once. Germline loops: CDR1 MNHEY, CDR2 SMNVEV (reference sequence). The V gene lost 5 bases and the J gene lost 4 bases, with 17 bases spanning the gap. This CDR3 has 15 amino acids. This sequence originates from a person between 18 and 65 years old who received the Ad26.COV2.S COVID-19 vaccine or a placebo. V is TRBV27 and J is TRBJ1-1, with D perhaps TRBD1 (6 bases). Sequenced here: peripheral blood, sampled in a trial of Ad26.COV2.S vaccine versus placebo. CDR3 DNA sequence: TGTGCCAGCAGTCCCCAACAGGGAGGGGGCACTGAAGCTTTCTTT. Its translation is CASSPQQGGGTEAFF.